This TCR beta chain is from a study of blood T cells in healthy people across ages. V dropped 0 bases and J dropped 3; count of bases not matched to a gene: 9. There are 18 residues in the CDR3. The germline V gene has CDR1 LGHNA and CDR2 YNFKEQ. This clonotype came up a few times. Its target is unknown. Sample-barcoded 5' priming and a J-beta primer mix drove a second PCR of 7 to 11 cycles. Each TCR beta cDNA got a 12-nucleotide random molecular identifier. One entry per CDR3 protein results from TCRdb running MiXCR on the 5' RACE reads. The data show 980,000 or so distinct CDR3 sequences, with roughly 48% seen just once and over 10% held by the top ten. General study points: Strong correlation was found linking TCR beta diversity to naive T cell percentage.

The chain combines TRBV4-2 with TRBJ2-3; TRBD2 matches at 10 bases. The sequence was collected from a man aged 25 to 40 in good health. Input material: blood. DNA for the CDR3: TGTGCCAGCAGCCAAGAACTCCGGGCTAGCGGGGGTACAGATACGCAGTATTTT. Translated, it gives CASSQELRASGGTDTQYF.